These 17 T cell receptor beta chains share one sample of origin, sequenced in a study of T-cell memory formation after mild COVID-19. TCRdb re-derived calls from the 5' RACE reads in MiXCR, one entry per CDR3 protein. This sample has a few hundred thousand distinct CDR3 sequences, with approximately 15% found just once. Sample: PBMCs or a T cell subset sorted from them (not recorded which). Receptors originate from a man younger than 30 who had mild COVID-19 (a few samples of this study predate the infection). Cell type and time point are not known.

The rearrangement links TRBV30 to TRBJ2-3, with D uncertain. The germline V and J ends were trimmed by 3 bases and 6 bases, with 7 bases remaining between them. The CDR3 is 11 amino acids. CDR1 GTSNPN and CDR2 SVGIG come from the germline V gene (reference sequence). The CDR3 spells CAWRVADTQYF. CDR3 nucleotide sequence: TGTGCCTGGAGGGTAGCTGATACGCAGTATTTT.

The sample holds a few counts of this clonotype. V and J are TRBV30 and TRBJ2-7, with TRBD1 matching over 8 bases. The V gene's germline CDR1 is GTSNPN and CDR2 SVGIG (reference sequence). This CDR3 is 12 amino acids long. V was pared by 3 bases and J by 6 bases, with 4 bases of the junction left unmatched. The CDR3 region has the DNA TGTGCCTGGAGCCGGACAGGGAGCGAGCAGTACTTC. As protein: CAWSRTGSEQYF.

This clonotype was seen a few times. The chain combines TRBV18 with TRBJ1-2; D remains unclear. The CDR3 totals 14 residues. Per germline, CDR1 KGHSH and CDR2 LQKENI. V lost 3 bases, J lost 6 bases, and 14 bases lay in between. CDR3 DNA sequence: TGTGCCAGCTCACCGTCCCGGGGTACGGATGGCTACACCTTC. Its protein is CASSPSRGTDGYTF.

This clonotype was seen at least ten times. Here the CDR3 reads CASSFGNSPLHF. Written as DNA, the CDR3 is TGTGCCAGCAGTTTCGGTAATTCACCCCTCCACTTT. V gene TRBV28 combines with J gene TRBJ1-6; D is unresolved. Trimming took 3 bases from V and 6 from J, leaving 3 bases between them. The CDR3 consists of 12 residues. Germline V gene data show CDR1 as MDHEN and CDR2 as SYDVKM.

DNA of the CDR3: TGTGCCAGCAGTTACGAGGGGGCCGCAAACACCATATATTTT. The encoded protein is CASSYEGAANTIYF. The chain employs TRBV6-6 and TRBJ1-3; the match to TRBD1 covers 7 bases. V trimming: 2 bases; J trimming: 6 bases; junction bases outside the gene matches: 4. CDR1 is MNHNY, CDR2 SVGAGI, per germline (reference sequence). This CDR3 has 14 residues.

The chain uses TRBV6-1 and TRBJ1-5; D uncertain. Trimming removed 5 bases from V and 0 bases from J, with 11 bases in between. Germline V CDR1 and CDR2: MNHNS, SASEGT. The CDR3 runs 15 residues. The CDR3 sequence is CASSRGDYSNQPQHF. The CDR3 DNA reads TGTGCCAGCAGTCGCGGGGATTATAGCAATCAGCCCCAGCATTTT.

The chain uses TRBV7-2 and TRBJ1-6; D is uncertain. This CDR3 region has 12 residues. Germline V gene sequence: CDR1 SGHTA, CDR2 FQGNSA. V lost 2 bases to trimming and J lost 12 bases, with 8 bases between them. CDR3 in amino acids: CASSLLDRPLHF. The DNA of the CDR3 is TGTGCCAGCAGCTTACTGGACCGACCCCTCCACTTT.

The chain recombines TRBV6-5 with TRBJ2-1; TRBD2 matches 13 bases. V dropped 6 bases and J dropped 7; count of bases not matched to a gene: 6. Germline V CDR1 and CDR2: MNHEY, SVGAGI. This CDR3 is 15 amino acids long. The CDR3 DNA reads TGTGCCAGCAGCGTACTAGCGGGGGGGCGGAATGAGCAGTTCTTC. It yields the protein CASSVLAGGRNEQFF.

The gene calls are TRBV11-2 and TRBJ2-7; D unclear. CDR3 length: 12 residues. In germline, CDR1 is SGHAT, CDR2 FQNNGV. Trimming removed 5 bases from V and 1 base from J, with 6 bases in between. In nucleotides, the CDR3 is TGTGCCAGCAGCGCCTATTCCTACGAGCAGTACTTC. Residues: CASSAYSYEQYF. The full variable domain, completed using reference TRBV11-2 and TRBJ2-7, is EAGVAQSPRYKIIEKRQSVAFWCNPISGHATLYWYQQILGQGPKLLIQFQNNGVVDDSQLPKDRFSAERLKGVDSTLKIQPAKLEDSAVYLCASSAYSYEQYFGPGTRLTVT.

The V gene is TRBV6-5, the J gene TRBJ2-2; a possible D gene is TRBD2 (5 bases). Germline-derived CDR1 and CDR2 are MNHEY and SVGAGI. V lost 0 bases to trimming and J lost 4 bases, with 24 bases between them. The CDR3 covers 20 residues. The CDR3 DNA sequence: TGTGCCAGCAGTTACTCGATAGCTGCGGGCCTTGATCAAAGCACCGGGGAGCTGTTTTTT. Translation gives CASSYSIAAGLDQSTGELFF.

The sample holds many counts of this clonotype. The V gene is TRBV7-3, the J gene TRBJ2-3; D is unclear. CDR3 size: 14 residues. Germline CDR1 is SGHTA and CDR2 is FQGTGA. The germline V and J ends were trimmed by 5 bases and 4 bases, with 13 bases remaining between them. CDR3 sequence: CASSPEALPDTQYF. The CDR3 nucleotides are TGTGCCAGCAGCCCAGAGGCCCTCCCAGATACGCAGTATTTT. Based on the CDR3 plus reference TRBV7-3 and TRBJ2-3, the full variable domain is GAGVSQTPSNKVTEKGKYVELRCDPISGHTALYWYRQSLGQGPEFLIYFQGTGAADDSGLPNDRFFAVRPEGSVSTLKIQRTERGDSAVYLCASSPEALPDTQYFGPGTRLTVL.

CDR3 protein: CASRFLQGNYGYTF. As DNA, the CDR3 is TGTGCCAGCAGGTTTTTACAGGGAAACTATGGCTACACCTTC. The V gene is TRBV11-2, the J gene TRBJ1-2; D possibly corresponds to TRBD1 (6 bases). The V and J ends lost 6 bases and 2 bases respectively, with 13 bases between them. In germline, CDR1 is SGHAT, CDR2 FQNNGV. The CDR3 length is 14 residues.

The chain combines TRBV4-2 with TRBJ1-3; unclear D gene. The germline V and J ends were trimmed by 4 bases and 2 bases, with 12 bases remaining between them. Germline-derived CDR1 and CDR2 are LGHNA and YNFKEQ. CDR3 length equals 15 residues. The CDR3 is CASSLVYNTGNTIYF. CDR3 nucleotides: TGTGCCAGCAGCCTAGTCTACAACACTGGAAACACCATATATTTT.

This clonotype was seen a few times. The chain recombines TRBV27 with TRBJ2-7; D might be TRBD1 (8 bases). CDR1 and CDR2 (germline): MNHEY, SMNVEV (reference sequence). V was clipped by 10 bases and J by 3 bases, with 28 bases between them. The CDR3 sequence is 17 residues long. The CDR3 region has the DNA TGTGCCACCTTTCGGGAGGACAGGGCCTACCTGGACTACGAGCAGTACGTC. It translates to CATFREDRAYLDYEQYV.

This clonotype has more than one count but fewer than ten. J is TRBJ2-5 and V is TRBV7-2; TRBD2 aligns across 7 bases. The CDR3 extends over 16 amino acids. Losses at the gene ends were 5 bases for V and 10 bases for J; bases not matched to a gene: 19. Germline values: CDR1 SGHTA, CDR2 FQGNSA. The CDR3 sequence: CASSPQWASGWEGQYF. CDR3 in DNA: TGTGCCAGCAGCCCCCAGTGGGCTAGCGGATGGGAGGGCCAGTACTTC. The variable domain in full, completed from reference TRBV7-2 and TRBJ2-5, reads GAGVSQSPSNKVTEKGKDVELRCDPISGHTALYWYRQSLGQGLEFLIYFQGNSAPDKSGLPSDRFSAERTGGSVSTLTIQRTQQEDSAVYLCASSPQWASGWEGQYFGPGTRLLVL.

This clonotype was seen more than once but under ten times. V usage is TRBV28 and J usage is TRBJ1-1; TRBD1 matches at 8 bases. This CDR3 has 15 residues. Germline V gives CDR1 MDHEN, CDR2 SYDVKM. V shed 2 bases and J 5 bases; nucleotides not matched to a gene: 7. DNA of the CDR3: TGTGCCAGCAGTTTACGGACAGGGTGGGGTACTGAAGCTTTCTTT. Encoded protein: CASSLRTGWGTEAFF. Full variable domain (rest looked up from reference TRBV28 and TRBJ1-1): DVKVTQSSRYLVKRTGEKVFLECVQDMDHENMFWYRQDPGLGLRLIYFSYDVKMKEKGDIPEGYSVSREKKERFSLILESASTNQTSMYLCASSLRTGWGTEAFFGQGTRLTVV.

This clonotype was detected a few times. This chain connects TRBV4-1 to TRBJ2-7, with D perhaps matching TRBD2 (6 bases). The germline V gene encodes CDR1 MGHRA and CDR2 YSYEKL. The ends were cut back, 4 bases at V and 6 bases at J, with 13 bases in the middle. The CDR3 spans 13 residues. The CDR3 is CASSRDSRREQYF. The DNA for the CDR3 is TGCGCCAGCAGCCGGGACTCCCGTCGCGAGCAGTACTTC.